A single sample gave rise to the 5 T cell receptor beta chains below, sequenced in a study of cytomegalovirus exposure and HLA in healthy donors. Primers for the PCR totalled 60 Vbeta and 13 Jbeta. Profiled with immunoSEQ multiplex PCR; TCRdb holds only in-frame clones, not every one. This sample yields about 140,000 clones, of which 70% are seen a single time; 1.5% to 2% belongs to the top ten. Sequencing input: PBMCs. The receptors were sampled from a woman younger than 45 in good health and CMV-seronegative.

This chain uses TRBV10-3 with TRBJ1-4; tentative D call: TRBD1 (6 bases). V was cut by 8 bases and J by 8 bases, with 18 bases left in between. CDR3 length equals 14 residues. Germline assignment: CDR1 ENHRY and CDR2 SYGVKD. CDR3 in DNA: TGTGCCATCGGCGAACAAGGGGGTTACGAAAAACTGTTTTTT. Its translation is CAIGEQGGYEKLFF.

Regarding this clone: An end of the junction differs from the germline gene, which may be a read error. The chain uses TRBV4-2 and TRBJ2-1, with unresolved D. Germline V gene data show CDR1 as LGHNA and CDR2 as YNFKEQ. The length of the CDR3 is 17 residues. In DNA, the CDR3 is TGTGTCAGCAGCCAAGATTGGGCCTCCCACTCCTACAATGAGCAGTTCTTC. Its translation: CVSSQDWASHSYNEQFF.

The chain joins TRBV28 to TRBJ1-3; D remains ambiguous. The CDR3 runs 15 residues. Per germline, CDR1 MDHEN and CDR2 SYDVKM. Trimming stripped 5 bases from V and 0 bases from J, with 11 bases between. In DNA, the CDR3 is TGTGCCAGCAGTACCCAGTGGAGCTCTGGAAACACCATATATTTT. As protein: CASSTQWSSGNTIYF.

The chain employs TRBV30 and TRBJ1-1; D might be TRBD1 (5 bases). V shed 4 bases and J shed 3 bases, with 15 bases lying between them. The germline CDR1 and CDR2 sequences are GTSNPN and SVGIG (reference sequence). The CDR3 is 14 amino acids. CDR3 in amino acids: CAWTVTWGDTEAFF. The CDR3 nucleotides read TGTGCCTGGACCGTTACTTGGGGGGACACTGAAGCTTTCTTT.

This chain links TRBV5-1 with TRBJ2-7, with D possibly being TRBD2 (5 bases). CDR3 length equals 12 residues. Trimming shortened V by 4 bases and J by 6 bases, and 11 bases separated the two germline ends. Germline V gene data show CDR1 as SGHRS and CDR2 as YFSETQ. CDR3 amino acids: CASSGSEGEQYF. The CDR3 coding sequence is TGCGCCAGCAGCGGGAGTGAGGGCGAGCAGTACTTC.